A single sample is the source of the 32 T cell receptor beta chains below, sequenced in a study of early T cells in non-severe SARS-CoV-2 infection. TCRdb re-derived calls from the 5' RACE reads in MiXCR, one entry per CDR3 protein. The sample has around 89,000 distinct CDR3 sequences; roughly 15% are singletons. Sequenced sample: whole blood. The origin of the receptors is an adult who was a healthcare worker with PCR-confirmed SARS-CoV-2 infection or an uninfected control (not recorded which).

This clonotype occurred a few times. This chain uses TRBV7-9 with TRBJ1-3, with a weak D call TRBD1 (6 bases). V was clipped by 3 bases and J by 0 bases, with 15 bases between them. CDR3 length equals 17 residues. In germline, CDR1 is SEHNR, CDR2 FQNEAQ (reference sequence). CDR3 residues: CASSFATGPYSGNTIYF. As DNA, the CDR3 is TGTGCCAGCAGCTTTGCGACAGGTCCTTACTCTGGAAACACCATATATTTT.

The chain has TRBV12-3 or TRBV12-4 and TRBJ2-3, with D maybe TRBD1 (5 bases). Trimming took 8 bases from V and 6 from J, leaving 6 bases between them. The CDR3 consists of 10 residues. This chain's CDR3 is CASGADTQYF. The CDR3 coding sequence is TGTGCCAGCGGGGCGGATACGCAGTATTTT.

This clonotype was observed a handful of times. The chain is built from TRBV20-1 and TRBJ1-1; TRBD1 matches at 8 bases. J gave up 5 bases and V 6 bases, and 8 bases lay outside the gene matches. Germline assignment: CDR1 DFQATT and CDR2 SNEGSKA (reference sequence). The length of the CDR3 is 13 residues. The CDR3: CSALRGRMTEAFF. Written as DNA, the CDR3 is TGCAGTGCCCTCAGGGGGCGCATGACTGAAGCTTTCTTT.

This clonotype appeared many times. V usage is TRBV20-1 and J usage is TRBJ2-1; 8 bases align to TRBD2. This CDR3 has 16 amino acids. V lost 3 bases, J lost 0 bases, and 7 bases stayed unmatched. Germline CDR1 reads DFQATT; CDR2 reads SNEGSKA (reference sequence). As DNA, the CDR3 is TGCAGTGCTAGCTCTCAAACTAGCGGCTCCTACAATGAGCAGTTCTTC. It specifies CSASSQTSGSYNEQFF.

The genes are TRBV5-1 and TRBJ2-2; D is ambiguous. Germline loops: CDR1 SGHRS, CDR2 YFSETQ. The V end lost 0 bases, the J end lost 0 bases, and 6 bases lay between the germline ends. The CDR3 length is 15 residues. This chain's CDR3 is CASSLGRANTGELFF. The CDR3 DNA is TGCGCCAGCAGCTTGGGACGCGCGAACACCGGGGAGCTGTTTTTT.

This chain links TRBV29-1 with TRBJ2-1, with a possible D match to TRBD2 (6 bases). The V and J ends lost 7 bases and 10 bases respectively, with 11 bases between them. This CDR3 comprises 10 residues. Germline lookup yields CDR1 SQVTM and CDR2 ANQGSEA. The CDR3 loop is CSAGGTEQFF. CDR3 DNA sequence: TGCAGCGCCGGCGGGACGGAGCAGTTCTTC.

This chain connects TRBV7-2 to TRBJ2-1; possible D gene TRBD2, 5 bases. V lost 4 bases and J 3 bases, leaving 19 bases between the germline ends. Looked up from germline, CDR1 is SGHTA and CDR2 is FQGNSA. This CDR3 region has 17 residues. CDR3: CASSSMPPGRRYNEQFF. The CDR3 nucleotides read TGTGCCAGCAGCTCGATGCCCCCGGGAAGGCGCTACAATGAGCAGTTCTTC.

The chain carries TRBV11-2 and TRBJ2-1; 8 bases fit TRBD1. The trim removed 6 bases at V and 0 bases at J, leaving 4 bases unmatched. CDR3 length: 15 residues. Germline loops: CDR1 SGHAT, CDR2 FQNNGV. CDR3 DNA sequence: TGTGCCAGCAGGGGGACAGGTAGCTCCTACAATGAGCAGTTCTTC. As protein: CASRGTGSSYNEQFF.

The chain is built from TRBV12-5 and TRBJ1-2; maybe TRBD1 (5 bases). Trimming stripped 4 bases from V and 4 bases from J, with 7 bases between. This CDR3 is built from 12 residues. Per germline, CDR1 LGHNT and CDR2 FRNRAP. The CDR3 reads CASGSRVYGYTF. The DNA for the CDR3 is TGTGCTAGTGGTTCCAGGGTCTATGGCTACACCTTC.

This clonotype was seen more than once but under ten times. The CDR3 protein is CATQAFTGELFF. In DNA form, the CDR3 reads TGTGCCACCCAAGCCTTCACCGGGGAGCTGTTTTTT. This chain connects TRBV2 to TRBJ2-2; D is uncertain. The CDR3 spans 12 residues. Trimming took 10 bases from V and 4 from J, leaving 10 bases between them. In germline, CDR1 is SNHLY, CDR2 FYNNEI.

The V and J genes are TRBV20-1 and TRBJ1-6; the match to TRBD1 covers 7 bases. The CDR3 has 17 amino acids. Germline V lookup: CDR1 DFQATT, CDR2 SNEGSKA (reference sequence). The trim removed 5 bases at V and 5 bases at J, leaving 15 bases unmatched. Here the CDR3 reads CSAAQGATGFHNSPLHF. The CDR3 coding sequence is TGCAGTGCTGCCCAGGGCGCGACAGGGTTTCATAATTCACCCCTCCACTTT.

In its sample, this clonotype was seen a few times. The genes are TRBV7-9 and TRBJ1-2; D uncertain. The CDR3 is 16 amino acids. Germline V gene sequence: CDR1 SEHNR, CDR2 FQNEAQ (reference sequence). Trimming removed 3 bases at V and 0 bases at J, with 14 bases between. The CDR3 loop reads CASSFGAERTNYGYTF. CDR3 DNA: TGTGCCAGCAGCTTTGGAGCGGAGAGAACTAACTATGGCTACACCTTC.

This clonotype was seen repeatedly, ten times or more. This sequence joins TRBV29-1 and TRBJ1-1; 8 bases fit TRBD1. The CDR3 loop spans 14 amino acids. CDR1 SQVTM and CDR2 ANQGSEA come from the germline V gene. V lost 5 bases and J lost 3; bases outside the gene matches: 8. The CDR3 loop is CSVTRTGRYTEAFF. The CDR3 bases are TGCAGCGTTACCCGGACAGGGAGGTACACTGAAGCTTTCTTT.

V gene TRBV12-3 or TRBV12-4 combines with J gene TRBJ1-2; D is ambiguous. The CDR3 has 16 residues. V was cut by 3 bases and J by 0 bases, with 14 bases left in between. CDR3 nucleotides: TGTGCCAGCAGTTTTCGGCGTCCGCTACCTAACTATGGCTACACCTTC. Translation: CASSFRRPLPNYGYTF.

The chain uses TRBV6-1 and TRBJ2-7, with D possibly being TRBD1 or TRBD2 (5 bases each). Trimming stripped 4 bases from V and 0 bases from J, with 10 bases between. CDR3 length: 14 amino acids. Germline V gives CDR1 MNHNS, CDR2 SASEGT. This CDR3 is CASSGRGVSYEQYV. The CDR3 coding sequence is TGTGCCAGCAGTGGGAGAGGGGTCTCCTACGAGCAGTACGTC.

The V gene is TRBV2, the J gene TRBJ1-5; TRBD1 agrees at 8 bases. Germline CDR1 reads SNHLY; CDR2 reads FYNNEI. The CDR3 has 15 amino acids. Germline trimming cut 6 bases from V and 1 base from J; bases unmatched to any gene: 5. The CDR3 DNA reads TGTGCCAGCAGCGGCGACAGGGGAAGCAATCAGCCCCAGCATTTT. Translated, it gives CASSGDRGSNQPQHF.

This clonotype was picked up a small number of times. The CDR3 protein is CASSSRGLAGGPVGEQFF. CDR3 bases: TGCGCCAGCAGCTCCCGTGGACTAGCGGGGGGGCCAGTCGGCGAGCAGTTCTTC. The chain combines TRBV10-2 with TRBJ2-1, with 15 bases lining up with TRBD2. CDR3 length equals 18 residues. J gave up 10 bases and V 6 bases, and 16 bases lay outside the gene matches. CDR1 and CDR2 (germline): WSHSY, SAAADI.

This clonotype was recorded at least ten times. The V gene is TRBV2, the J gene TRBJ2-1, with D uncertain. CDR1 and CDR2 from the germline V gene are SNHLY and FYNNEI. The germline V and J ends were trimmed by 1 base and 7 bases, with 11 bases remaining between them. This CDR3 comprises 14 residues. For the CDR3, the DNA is TGTGCCAGCAGTGAAGGCCACATTAGGAATGAGCAGTTCTTC. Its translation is CASSEGHIRNEQFF. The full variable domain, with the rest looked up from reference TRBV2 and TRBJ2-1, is EPEVTQTPSHQVTQMGQEVILRCVPISNHLYFYWYRQILGQKVEFLVSFYNNEISEKSEIFDDQFSVERPDGSNFTLKIRSTKLEDSAMYFCASSEGHIRNEQFFGPGTRLTVL.

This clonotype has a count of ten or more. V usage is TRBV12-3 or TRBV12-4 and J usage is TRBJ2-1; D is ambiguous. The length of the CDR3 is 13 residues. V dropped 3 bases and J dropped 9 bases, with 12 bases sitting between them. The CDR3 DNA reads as TGTGCCAGCAGTTTCCGGCCAGTCAGTGAGCAGTTCTTC. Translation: CASSFRPVSEQFF.

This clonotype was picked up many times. CDR3 in amino acids: CASENRDKGGEQFF. In DNA, the CDR3 is TGTGCCAGTGAAAACCGGGACAAAGGGGGAGAGCAGTTCTTC. The V gene is TRBV6-1, the J gene TRBJ2-1; D is possibly TRBD1 (6 bases). CDR3 length equals 14 residues. Germline CDR1 and CDR2: MNHNS and SASEGT. The V gene lost 9 bases and the J gene lost 10 bases, with 22 bases spanning the gap.

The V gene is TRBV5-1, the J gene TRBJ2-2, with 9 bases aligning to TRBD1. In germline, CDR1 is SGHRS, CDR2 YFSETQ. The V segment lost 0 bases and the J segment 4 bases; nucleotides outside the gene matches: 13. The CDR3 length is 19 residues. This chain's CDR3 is CASSLGTGATITSTGELFF. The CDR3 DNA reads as TGCGCCAGCAGCTTGGGGACAGGGGCGACAATTACGAGCACCGGGGAGCTGTTTTTT.

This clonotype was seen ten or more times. CDR3 sequence (DNA): TGTGCCAGCCGACGGGGTGGGTCTATAACGAACACCGGGGAGCTGTTTTTT. Translating gives CASRRGGSITNTGELFF. The genes are TRBV9 and TRBJ2-2, with D maybe TRBD2 (5 bases). Germline V gives CDR1 SGDLS, CDR2 YYNGEE. The ends were cut back, 7 bases at V and 0 bases at J, with 19 bases in the middle. The CDR3 runs to 17 residues.

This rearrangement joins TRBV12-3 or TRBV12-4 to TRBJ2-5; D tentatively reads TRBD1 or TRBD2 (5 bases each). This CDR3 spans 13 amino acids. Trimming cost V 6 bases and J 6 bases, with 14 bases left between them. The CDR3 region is CASSPGRHKTQYF. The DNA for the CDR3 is TGTGCCAGCAGCCCGGGACGGCACAAGACCCAGTACTTC.

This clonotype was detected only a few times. CDR3 amino acids: CAWSVGAISAVTDTQYF. The CDR3 nucleotides are TGTGCCTGGAGTGTAGGGGCGATTAGCGCGGTCACAGATACGCAGTATTTT. The chain combines TRBV30 with TRBJ2-3; perhaps D is TRBD1 or TRBD2 (5 bases each). Germline lookup yields CDR1 GTSNPN and CDR2 SVGIG (reference sequence). Deletions cut 0 bases from V and 2 bases from J, with 18 bases between. This CDR3 spans 17 amino acids.

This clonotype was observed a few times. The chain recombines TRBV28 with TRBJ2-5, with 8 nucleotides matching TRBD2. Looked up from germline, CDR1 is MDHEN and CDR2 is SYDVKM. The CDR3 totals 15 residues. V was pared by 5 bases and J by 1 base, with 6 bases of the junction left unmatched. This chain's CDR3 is CASSPRGAPQETQYF. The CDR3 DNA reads TGTGCCAGCAGTCCGCGGGGGGCCCCCCAAGAGACCCAGTACTTC.

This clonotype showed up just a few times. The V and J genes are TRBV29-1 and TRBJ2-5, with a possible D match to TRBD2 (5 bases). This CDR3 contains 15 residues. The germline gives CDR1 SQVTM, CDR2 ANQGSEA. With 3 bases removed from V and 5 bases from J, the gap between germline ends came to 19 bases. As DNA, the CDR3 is TGCAGCGTTGACGACCCCGGGGTGGCCCGGGAGACCCAGTACTTC. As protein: CSVDDPGVARETQYF.

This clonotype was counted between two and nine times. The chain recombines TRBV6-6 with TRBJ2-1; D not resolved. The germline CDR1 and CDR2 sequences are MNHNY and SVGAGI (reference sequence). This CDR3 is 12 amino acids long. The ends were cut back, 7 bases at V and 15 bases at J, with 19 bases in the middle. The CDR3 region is CASTQCPQGLFF. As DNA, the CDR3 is TGTGCCAGCACCCAATGCCCACAAGGGCTGTTCTTC.

CDR3 residues: CASHRTGGGDTQYF. CDR3 in DNA: TGTGCCAGCCATAGGACAGGGGGCGGAGATACGCAGTATTTT. The chain links TRBV3-1 to TRBJ2-3, with TRBD1 matching over 11 bases. Germline V gene lookup returns CDR1 LGHDT and CDR2 YNNKEL (reference sequence). J gave up 5 bases and V 8 bases, and 6 bases lay outside the gene matches. The CDR3 runs to 14 residues.

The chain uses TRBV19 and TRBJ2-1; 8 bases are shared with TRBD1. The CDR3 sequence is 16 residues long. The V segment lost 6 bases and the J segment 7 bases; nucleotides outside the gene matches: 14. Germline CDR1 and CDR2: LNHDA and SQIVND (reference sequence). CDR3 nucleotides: TGTGCCAGTAGCCCCATCCCCCAGGGGGCGGTAAATGAGCAGTTCTTC. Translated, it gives CASSPIPQGAVNEQFF.

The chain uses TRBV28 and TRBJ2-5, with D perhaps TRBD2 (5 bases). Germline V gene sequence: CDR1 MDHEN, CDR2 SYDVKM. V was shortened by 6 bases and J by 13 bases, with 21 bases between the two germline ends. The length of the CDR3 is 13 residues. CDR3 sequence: CASRWRALSLTYF. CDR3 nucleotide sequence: TGTGCCAGCAGGTGGCGGGCCCTTAGCTTGACGTACTTC.

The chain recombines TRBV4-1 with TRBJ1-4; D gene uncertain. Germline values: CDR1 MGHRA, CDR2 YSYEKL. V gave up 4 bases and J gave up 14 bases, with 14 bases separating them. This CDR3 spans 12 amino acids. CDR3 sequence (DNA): TGCGCCAGCAGCCCCTCCCGGGGAGGGCTGTTTTTT. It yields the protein CASSPSRGGLFF.

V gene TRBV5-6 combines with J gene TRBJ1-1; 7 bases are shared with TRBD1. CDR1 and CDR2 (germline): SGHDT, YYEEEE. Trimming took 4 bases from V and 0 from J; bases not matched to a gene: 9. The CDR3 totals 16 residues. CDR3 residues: CASSLPDRPLNTEAFF. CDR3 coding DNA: TGTGCCAGCAGCCTCCCGGACAGGCCACTGAACACTGAAGCTTTCTTT.